This record looks at one TCR beta chain sequence and its context. The entry originates in a study of control samples from healthy donors and cancer patients. Profiling relied on immunoSEQ multiplex PCR, and the TCRdb table lists in-frame clones only, not all of them. The repertoire holds about 150,000 clones, over 90% seen once, with around 2.2% in the top ten. The CDR3 consists of 13 residues. V was shortened by 3 bases and J by 2 bases, with 9 bases between the two germline ends. Germline CDR1 reads DFQATT; CDR2 reads SNEGSKA (reference sequence). The TCR comes from a man aged 50 or older in good health. The rearrangement uses TRBV20-1 and TRBJ2-3; D is ambiguous. The sequenced material came from blood. CDR3 sequence reads: CSASSPVTDTQYF. The CDR3 DNA reads as TGCAGTGCTAGTTCTCCGGTCACAGATACGCAGTATTTT.